This TCR beta chain was obtained from a study of human T cells and chemical hapten exposure. Whole-study findings and limits: Versus controls, significantly more large CDR3 similarity clusters arose from expanded TCRs. Since the donors had alopecia, their immune response may not be the same as that of healthy people.

The table lists this clonotype with many counts. What it binds is unknown. Indicated time point: pre-sensitization, week 0. Treatment in this sample: therapeutic diphenylcyclopropenone sensitization with weekly scalp DPC. CDR1 KGHDR and CDR2 SFDVKD come from the germline V gene. V was cut by 0 bases and J by 8 bases, with 9 bases left in between. The CDR3 is 13 amino acids. In TCRdb, the RACE reads were re-called with MiXCR into one record per CDR3 protein. The sample holds more than 100,000 distinct CDR3 sequences, about 14% seen once. The material was whole blood, obtained in connection with sensitization to the hapten diphenylcyclopropenone (DPC). This sequence originates from a woman aged 18-35 years with alopecia areata. Some clones in this sample may be carry-over from other donors' samples. The chain has TRBV24-1 and TRBJ1-1; D is possibly TRBD1 (5 bases). The CDR3 coding sequence is TGTGCCACCAGTGATTTGGCAGGGTTCGAAGCTTTCTTT. It translates to CATSDLAGFEAFF.